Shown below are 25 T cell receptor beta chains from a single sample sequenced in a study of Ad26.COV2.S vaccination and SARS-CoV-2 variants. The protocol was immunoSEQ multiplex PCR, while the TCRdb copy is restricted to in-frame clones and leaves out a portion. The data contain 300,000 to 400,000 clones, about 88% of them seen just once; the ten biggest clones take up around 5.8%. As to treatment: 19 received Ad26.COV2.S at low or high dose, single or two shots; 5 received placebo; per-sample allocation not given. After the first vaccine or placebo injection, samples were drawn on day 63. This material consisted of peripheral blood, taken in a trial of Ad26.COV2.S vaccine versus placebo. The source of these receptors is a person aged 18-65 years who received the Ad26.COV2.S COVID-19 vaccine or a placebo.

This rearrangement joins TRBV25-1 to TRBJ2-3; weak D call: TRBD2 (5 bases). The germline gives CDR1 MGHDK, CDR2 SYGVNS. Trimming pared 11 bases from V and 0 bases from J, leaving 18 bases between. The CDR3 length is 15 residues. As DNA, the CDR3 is TGTGCCGTGGCGGGCGCTATCACTAGCACAGATACGCAGTATTTT. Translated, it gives CAVAGAITSTDTQYF. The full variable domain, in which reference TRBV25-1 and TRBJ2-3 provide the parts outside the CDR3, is EADIYQTPRYLVIGTGKKITLECSQTMGHDKMYWYQQDPGMELHLIHYSYGVNSTEKGDLSSESTVSRIRTEHFPLTLESARPSHTSQYLCAVAGAITSTDTQYFGPGTRLTVL.

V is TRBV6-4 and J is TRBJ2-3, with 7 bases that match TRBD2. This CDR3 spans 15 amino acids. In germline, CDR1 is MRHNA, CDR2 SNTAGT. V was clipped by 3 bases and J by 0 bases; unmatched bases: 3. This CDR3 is CASSESSGSTDTQYF. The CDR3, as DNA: TGTGCCAGCAGTGAAAGTAGCGGGAGCACAGATACGCAGTATTTT.

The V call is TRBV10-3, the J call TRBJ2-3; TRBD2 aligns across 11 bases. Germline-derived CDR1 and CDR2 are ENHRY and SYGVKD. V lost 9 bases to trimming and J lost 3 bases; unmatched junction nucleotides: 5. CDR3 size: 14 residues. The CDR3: CAMAASGGTDTQYF. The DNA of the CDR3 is TGTGCCATGGCGGCTAGCGGGGGGACAGATACGCAGTATTTT.

The CDR3 coding sequence is TGTGCCAGTAGTCCCAGCCAAGGCAGGGGAATCTATGGCTACACCTTC. Protein product: CASSPSQGRGIYGYTF. This rearrangement joins TRBV19 to TRBJ1-2, with D perhaps TRBD1 (6 bases). Germline V gene lookup returns CDR1 LNHDA and CDR2 SQIVND (reference sequence). The CDR3 contains 16 residues. Deletions cut 5 bases from V and 4 bases from J, with 20 bases between.

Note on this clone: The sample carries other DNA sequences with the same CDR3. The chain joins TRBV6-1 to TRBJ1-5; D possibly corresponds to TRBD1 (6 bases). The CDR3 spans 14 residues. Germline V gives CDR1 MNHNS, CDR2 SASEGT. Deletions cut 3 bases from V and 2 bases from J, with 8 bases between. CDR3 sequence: CASSEAGGNQPQHF. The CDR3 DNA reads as TGTGCCAGCAGTGAGGCAGGGGGCAATCAGCCCCAGCATTTT.

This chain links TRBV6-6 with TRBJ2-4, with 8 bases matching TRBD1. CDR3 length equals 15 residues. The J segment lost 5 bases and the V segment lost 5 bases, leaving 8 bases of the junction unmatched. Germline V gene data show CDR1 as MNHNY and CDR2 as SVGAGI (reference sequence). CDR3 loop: CASSRRDRRQNIQYF. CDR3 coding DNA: TGTGCCAGCAGTCGCCGGGACAGGCGCCAAAACATTCAGTACTTC.

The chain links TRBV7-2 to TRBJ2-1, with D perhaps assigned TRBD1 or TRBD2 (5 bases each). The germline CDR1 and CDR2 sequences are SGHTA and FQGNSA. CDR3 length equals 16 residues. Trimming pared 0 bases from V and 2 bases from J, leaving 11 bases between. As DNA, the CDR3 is TGTGCCAGCAGCTTAGCCGGGACGATAACCTACAATGAGCAGTTCTTC. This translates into CASSLAGTITYNEQFF.

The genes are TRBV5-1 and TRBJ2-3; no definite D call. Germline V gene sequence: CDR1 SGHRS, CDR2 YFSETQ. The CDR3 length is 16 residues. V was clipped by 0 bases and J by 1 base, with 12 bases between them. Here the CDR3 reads CASSLAIGLGTDTQYF. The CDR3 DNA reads TGCGCCAGCAGCTTGGCCATTGGGTTGGGCACAGATACGCAGTATTTT.

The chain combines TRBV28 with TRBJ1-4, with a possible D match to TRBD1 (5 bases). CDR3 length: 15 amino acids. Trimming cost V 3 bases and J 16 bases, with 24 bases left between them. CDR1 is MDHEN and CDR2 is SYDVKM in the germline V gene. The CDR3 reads CASSLSTGRNIAKFF. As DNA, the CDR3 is TGTGCCAGCAGTTTGAGTACGGGACGAAACATTGCGAAGTTTTTT.

The CDR3 DNA reads TGTGCCAGCAGCTTGGGCAGGCTTGGGACGGCCGGGGAGCTGTTTTTT. This gives the protein CASSLGRLGTAGELFF. J is TRBJ2-2 and V is TRBV11-1; D tentatively reads TRBD1 or TRBD2 (5 bases each). Germline CDR1 SGHAT, CDR2 FQDESV (reference sequence). The CDR3 extends over 16 amino acids. Trimming shortened V by 3 bases and J by 6 bases, and 17 bases separated the two germline ends.

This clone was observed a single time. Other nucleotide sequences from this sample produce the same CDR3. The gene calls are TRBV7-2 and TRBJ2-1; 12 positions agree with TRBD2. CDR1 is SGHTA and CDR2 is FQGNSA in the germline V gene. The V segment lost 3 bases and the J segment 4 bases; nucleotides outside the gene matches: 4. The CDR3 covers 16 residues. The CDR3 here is CASSLTSGGRYNEQFF. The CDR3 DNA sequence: TGTGCCAGCAGCTTGACTAGCGGGGGCCGTTACAATGAGCAGTTCTTC.

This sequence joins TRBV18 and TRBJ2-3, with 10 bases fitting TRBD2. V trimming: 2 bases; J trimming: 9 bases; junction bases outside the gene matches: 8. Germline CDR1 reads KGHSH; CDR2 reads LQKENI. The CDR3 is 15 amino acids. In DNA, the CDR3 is TGTGCCAGCTCACCAACGGGGCTAGCGGGGGAGACGCAGTATTTT. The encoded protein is CASSPTGLAGETQYF.

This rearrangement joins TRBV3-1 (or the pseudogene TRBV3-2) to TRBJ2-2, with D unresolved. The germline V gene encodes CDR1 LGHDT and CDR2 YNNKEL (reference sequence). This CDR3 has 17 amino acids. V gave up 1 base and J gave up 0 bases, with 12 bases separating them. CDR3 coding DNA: TGTGCCAGCAGCCAAGTCTCACCTGGGGCGAACACCGGGGAGCTGTTTTTT. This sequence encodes CASSQVSPGANTGELFF.

For the CDR3, the DNA is TGTGCCAGTAGACACAGGGAACTCTATGGCTACACCTTC. The encoded protein is CASRHRELYGYTF. The chain recombines TRBV19 with TRBJ1-2, with D possibly matching TRBD1 (6 bases). The V end was cut by 6 bases, the J end by 4 bases, with 12 bases between. Germline CDR1 LNHDA, CDR2 SQIVND (reference sequence). The CDR3 contains 13 residues.

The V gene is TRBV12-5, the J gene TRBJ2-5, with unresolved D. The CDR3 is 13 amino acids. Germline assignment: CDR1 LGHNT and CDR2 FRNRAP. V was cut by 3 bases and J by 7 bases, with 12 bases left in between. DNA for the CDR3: TGTGCTAGTGGTTTAGGGTCAAGAGGGACCCAGTACTTC. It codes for CASGLGSRGTQYF.

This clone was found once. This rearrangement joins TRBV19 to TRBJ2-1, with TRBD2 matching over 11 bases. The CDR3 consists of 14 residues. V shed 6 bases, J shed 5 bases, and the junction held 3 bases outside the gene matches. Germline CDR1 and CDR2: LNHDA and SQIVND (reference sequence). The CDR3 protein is CASRGLAAHNEQFF. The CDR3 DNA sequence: TGTGCCAGTAGGGGACTAGCGGCCCACAATGAGCAGTTCTTC. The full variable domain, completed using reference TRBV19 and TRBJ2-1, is DGGITQSPKYLFRKEGQNVTLSCEQNLNHDAMYWYRQDPGQGLRLIYYSQIVNDFQKGDIAEGYSVSREKKESFPLTVTSAQKNPTAFYLCASRGLAAHNEQFFGPGTRLTVL.

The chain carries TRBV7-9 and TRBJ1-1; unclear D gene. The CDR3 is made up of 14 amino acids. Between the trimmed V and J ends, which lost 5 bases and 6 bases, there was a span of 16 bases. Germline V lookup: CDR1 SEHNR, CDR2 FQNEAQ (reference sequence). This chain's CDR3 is CASSPPGIVAEAFF. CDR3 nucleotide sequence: TGTGCCAGCAGCCCCCCGGGGATTGTAGCTGAAGCTTTCTTT.

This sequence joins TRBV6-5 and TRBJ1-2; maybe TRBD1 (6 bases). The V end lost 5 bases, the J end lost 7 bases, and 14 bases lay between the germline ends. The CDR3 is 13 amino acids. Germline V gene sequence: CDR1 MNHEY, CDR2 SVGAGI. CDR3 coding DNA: TGTGCCAGCAGTCCTAGCGGACAGCTTGGCTACACCTTC. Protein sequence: CASSPSGQLGYTF.

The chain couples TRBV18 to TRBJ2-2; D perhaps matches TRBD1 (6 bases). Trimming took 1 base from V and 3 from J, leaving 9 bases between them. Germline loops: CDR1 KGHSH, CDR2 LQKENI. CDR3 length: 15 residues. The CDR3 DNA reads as TGTGCCAGCTCACCACACAGGGCAGACACCGGGGAGCTGTTTTTT. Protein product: CASSPHRADTGELFF.

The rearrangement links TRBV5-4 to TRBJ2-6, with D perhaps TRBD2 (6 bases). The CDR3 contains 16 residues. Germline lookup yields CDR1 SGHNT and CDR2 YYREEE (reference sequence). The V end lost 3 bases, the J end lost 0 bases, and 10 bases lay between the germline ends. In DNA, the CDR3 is TGTGCCAGCAGCTCGGGACTGCCCTCTGGGGCCAACGTCCTGACTTTC. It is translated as CASSSGLPSGANVLTF.

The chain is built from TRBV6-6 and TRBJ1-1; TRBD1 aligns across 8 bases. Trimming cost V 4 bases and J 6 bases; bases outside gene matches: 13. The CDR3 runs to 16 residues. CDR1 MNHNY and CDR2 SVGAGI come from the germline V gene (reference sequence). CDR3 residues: CASSLKGQGRYAEAFF. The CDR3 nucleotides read TGTGCCAGCAGTTTAAAAGGACAGGGTCGATACGCTGAAGCTTTCTTT.

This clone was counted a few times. This CDR3 is CASSQGGFSEQYF. DNA for the CDR3: TGTGCCAGCAGCCAAGGCGGTTTCTCCGAGCAGTACTTC. V is TRBV3-1 (or the pseudogene TRBV3-2) and J is TRBJ2-7; D gene unclear. V was trimmed by 1 base and J by 6 bases, leaving 10 bases between them. Looked up from germline, CDR1 is LGHDT and CDR2 is YNNKEL (reference sequence). The CDR3 length is 13 residues.

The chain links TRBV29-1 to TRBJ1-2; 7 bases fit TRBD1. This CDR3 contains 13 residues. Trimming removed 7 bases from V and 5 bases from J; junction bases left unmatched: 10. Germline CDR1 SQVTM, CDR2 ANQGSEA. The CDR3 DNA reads TGCAGCGGCATAGCGGGACAGTCTTATGGCTACACCTTC. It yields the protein CSGIAGQSYGYTF. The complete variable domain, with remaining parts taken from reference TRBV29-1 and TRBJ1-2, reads SAVISQKPSRDICQRGTSLTIQCQVDSQVTMMFWYRQQPGQSLTLIATANQGSEATYESGFVIDKFPISRPNLTFSTLTVSNMSPEDSSIYLCSGIAGQSYGYTFGSGTRLTVV.

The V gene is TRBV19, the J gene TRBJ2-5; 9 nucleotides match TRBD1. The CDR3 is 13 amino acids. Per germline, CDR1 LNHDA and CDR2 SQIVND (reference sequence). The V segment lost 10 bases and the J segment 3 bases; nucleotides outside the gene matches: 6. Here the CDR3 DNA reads TGTGCCACCTCGGGGACAGGGAAAGAGACCCAGTACTTC. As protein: CATSGTGKETQYF. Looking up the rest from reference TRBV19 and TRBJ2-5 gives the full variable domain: DGGITQSPKYLFRKEGQNVTLSCEQNLNHDAMYWYRQDPGQGLRLIYYSQIVNDFQKGDIAEGYSVSREKKESFPLTVTSAQKNPTAFYLCATSGTGKETQYFGPGTRLLVL.

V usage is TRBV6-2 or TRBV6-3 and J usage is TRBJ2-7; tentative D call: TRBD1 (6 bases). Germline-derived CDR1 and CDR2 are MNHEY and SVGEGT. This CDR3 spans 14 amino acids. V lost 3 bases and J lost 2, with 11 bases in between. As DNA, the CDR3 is TGTGCCAGCAGTTATCCGGGACAAACCTACGAGCAGTACTTC. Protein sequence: CASSYPGQTYEQYF.